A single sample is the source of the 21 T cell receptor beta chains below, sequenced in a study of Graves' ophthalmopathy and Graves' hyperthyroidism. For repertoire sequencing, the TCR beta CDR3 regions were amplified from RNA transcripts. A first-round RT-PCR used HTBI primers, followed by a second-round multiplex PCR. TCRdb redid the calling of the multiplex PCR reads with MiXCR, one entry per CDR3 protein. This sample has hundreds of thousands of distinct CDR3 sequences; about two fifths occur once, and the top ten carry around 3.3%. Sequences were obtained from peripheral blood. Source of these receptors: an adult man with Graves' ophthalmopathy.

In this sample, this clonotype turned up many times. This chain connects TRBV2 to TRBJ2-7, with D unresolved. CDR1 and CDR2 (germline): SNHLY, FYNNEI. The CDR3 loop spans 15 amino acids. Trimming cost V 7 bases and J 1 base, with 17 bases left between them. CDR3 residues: CASTQSGSASYEQYF. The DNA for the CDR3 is TGTGCCAGCACCCAATCCGGCAGCGCATCCTACGAGCAGTACTTC. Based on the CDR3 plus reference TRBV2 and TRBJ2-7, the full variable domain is EPEVTQTPSHQVTQMGQEVILRCVPISNHLYFYWYRQILGQKVEFLVSFYNNEISEKSEIFDDQFSVERPDGSNFTLKIRSTKLEDSAMYFCASTQSGSASYEQYFGPGTRLTVT.

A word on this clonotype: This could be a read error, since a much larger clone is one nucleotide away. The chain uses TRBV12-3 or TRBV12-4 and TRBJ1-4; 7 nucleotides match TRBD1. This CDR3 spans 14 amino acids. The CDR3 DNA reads TGTGCCAGCAGTTTGACAGGGAACGATGAAAAACTGCTTTTT. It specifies CASSLTGNDEKLLF.

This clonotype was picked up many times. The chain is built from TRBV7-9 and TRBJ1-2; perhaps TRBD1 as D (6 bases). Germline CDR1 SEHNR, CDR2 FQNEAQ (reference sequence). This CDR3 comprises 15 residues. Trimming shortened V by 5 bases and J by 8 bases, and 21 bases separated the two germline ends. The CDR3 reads CASSLIETGPKGYTF. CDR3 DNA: TGTGCCAGCAGCCTGATAGAGACAGGTCCCAAGGGCTACACCTTC.

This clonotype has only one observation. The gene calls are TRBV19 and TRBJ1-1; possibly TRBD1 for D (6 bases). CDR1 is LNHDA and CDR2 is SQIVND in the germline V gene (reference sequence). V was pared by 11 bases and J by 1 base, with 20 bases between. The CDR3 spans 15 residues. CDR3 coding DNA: TGTGCCTCAAAGGGCCCCGGACAGCGGAACACTGAAGCTTTCTTT. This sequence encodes CASKGPGQRNTEAFF. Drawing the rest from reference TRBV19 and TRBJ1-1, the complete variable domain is DGGITQSPKYLFRKEGQNVTLSCEQNLNHDAMYWYRQDPGQGLRLIYYSQIVNDFQKGDIAEGYSVSREKKESFPLTVTSAQKNPTAFYLCASKGPGQRNTEAFFGQGTRLTVV.

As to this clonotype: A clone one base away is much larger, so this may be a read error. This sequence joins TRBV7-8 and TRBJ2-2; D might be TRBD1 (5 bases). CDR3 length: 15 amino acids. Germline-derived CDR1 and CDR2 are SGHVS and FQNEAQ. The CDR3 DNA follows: TGTGTCAGCAGCTTAGCTCTCAGGGCGGCCGGGGAGCTGTTTTTT. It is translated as CVSSLALRAAGELFF.

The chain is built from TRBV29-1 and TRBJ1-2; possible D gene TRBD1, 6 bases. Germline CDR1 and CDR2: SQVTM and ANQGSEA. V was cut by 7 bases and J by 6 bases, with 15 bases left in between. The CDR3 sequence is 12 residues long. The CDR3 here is CSGHREEDGYTF. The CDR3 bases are TGCAGCGGTCACAGGGAGGAGGATGGCTACACCTTC.

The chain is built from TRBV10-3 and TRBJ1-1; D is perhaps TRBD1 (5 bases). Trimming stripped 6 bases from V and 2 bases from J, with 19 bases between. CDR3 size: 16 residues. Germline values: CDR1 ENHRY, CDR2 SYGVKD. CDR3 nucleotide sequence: TGTGCCATCAGGGAACCGGGGCAGGTTTTCAACACTGAAGCTTTCTTT. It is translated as CAIREPGQVFNTEAFF.

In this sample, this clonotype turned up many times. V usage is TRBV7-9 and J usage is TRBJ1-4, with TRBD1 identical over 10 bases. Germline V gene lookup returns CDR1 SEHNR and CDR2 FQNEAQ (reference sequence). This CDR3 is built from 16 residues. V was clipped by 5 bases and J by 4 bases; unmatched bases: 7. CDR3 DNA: TGTGCCAGCAGCGTTACCGGGACAGGGGATAATGAAAAACTGTTTTTT. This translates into CASSVTGTGDNEKLFF.

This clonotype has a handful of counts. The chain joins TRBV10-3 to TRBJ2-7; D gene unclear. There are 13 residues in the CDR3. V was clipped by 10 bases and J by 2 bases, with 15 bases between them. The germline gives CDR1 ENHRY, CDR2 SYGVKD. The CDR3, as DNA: TGTGCCAGCATGGAGCGTGGGGCCTACGAGCAGTACTTC. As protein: CASMERGAYEQYF.

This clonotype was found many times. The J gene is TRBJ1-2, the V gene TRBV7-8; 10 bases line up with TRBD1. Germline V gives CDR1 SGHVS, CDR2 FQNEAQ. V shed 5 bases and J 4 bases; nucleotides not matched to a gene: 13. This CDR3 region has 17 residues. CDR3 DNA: TGTGCCAGCAGCGACCGGGACAGGGGCCTGCAAGGCTATGGCTACACCTTC. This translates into CASSDRDRGLQGYGYTF.

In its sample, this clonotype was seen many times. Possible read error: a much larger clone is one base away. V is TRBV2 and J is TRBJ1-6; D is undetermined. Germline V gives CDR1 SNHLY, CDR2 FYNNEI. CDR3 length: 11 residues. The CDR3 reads CASSGSSPPHF. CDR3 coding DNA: TGTGCCAGCAGTGGTAGTTCACCCCCCCACTTT.

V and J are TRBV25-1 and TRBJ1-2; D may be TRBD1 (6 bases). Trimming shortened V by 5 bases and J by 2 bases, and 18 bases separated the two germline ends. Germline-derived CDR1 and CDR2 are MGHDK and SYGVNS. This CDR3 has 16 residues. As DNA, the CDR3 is TGTGCCAGCAGTCTTAATCCAGGGGTTGGGAACTATGGCTACACCTTC. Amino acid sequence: CASSLNPGVGNYGYTF.

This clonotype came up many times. CDR3 DNA sequence: TGTGCCAGCAGTGAAGCGGGGCAGGGCTACGAGCAGTACTTC. It specifies CASSEAGQGYEQYF. This chain joins TRBV2 and TRBJ2-7, with D possibly being TRBD1 (5 bases). Per germline, CDR1 SNHLY and CDR2 FYNNEI. The CDR3 length is 14 residues. The V end lost 0 bases, the J end lost 3 bases, and 9 bases lay between the germline ends.

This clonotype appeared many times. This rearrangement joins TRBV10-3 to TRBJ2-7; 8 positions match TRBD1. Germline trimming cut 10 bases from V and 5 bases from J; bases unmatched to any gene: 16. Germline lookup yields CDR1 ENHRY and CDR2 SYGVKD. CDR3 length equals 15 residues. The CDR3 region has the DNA TGTGCCACCTATAGAGGCCAGGGGGCGACGGACGAGCAGTACTTC. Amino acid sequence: CATYRGQGATDEQYF.

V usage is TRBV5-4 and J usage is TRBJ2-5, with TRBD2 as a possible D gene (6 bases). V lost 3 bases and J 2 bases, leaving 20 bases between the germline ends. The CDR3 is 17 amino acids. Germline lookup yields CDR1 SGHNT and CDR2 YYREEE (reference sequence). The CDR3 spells CASSSGPGGGRQETQYF. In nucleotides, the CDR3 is TGTGCCAGCAGCTCCGGACCCGGTGGGGGGAGGCAAGAGACCCAGTACTTC.

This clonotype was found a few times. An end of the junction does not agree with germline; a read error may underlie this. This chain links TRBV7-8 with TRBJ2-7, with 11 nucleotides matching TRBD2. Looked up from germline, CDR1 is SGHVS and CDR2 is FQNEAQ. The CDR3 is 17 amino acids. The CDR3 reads CASNLFLAGGLAYEQYF. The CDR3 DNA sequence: TGTGCCAGCAACTTATTCCTAGCGGGAGGCCTCGCCTACGAGCAGTACTTC.

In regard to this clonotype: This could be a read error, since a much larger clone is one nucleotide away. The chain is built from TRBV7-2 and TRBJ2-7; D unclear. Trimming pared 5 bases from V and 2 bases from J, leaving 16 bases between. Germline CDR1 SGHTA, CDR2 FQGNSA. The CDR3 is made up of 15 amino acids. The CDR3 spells CASSVGIADTYEQYF. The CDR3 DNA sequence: TGTGCCAGCAGCGTAGGCATAGCAGATACCTACGAGCAGTACTTC.

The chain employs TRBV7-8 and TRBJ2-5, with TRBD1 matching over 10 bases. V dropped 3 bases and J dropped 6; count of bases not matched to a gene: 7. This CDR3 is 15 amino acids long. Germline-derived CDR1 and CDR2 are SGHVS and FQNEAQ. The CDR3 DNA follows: TGTGCCAGCAGCTTGCCGCGGACAGGGGGAAAGACCCAGTACTTC. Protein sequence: CASSLPRTGGKTQYF.

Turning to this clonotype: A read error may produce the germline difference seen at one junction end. CDR3 sequence: CASTRARRGQESQYF. The CDR3 DNA sequence: TGTGCCAGCACTAGGGCTCGACGGGGACAAGAGAGCCAGTACTTC. The chain combines TRBV25-1 with TRBJ2-5, with D perhaps matching TRBD1 (6 bases). Per the germline V gene, CDR1 is MGHDK and CDR2 is SYGVNS. This CDR3 region has 15 residues. The full variable domain, completed using reference TRBV25-1 and TRBJ2-5, is EADIYQTPRYLVIGTGKKITLECSQTMGHDKMYWYQQDPGMELHLIHYSYGVNSTEKGDLSSESTVSRIRTEHFPLTLESARPSHTSQYLCASTRARRGQESQYFGPGTRLLVL.

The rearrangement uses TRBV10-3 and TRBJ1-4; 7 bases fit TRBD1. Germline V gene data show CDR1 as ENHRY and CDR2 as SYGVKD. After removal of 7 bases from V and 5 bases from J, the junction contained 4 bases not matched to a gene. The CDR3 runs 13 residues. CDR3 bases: TGTGCCATCATGGAACAGGGGAATGAAAAACTGTTTTTT. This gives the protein CAIMEQGNEKLFF.

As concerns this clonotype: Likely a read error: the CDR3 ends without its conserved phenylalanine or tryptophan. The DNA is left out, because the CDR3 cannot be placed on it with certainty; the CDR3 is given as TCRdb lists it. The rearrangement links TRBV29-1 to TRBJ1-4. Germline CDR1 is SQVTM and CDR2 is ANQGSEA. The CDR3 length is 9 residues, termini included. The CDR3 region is CSVGWGTAV.